The clone carrying this T cell receptor beta chain came up a few times. The entry originates in a study of human T cells and chemical hapten exposure. In the study's own analysis: Counting gave a median of about 89,000 TCRs per sample, with values ranging from about 23,224 to 690,600. TCRdb called the RACE reads again in MiXCR, with one record for every CDR3 protein. The V and J calls and clone size come from TCRdb's table, not from the authors' own analysis. The table has approximately 86,000 distinct CDR3 sequences, 11% seen once. This CDR3 has 13 amino acids. Germline CDR1 and CDR2: SQVTM and ANQGSEA. Germline trimming cut 4 bases from V and 3 bases from J; bases unmatched to any gene: 1. The time point is: patch test 3, about 24 weeks after DPC sensitization. Specified treatment: therapeutic diphenylcyclopropenone sensitization with weekly scalp DPC. Blood draws came first, before each patch test.

This specimen was whole blood, taken in connection with sensitization to the hapten diphenylcyclopropenone (DPC). The receptor was derived from a woman in her twenties or thirties with alopecia areata. Some clones in this sample may be carry-over from other donors' samples. The V call is TRBV29-1, the J call TRBJ2-3; TRBD1 agrees at 10 bases. CDR3 nucleotides: TGCAGCGTTGGGGGACAGGGGACAGATACGCAGTATTTT. Its translation is CSVGGQGTDTQYF.